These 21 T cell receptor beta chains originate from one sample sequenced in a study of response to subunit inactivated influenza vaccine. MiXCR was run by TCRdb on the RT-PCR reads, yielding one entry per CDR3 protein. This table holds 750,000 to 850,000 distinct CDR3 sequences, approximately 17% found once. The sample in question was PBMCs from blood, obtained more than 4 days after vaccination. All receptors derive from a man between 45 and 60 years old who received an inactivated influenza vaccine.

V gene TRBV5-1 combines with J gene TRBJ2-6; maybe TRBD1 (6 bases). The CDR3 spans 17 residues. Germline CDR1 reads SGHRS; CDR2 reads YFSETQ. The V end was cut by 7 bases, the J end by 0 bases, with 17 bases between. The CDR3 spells CASSGTGSFSGANVLTF. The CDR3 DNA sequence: TGCGCCAGCTCCGGAACAGGGTCCTTCTCTGGGGCCAACGTCCTGACTTTC. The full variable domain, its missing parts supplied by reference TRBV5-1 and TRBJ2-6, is KAGVTQTPRYLIKTRGQQVTLSCSPISGHRSVSWYQQTPGQGLQFLFEYFSETQRNKGNFPGRFSGRQFSNSRSEMNVSTLELGDSALYLCASSGTGSFSGANVLTFGAGSRLTVL.

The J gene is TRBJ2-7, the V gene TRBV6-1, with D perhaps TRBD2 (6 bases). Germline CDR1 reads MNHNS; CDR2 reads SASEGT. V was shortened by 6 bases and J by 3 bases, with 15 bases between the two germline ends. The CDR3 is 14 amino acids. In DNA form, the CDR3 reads TGTGCCAGCAGAGGGAGGTTAAGGGGCTACGAGCAGTACTTC. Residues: CASRGRLRGYEQYF.

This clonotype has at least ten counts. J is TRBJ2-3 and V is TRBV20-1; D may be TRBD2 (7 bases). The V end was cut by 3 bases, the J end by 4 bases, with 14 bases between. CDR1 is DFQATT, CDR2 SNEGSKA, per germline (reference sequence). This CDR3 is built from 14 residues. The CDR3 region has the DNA TGCAGTGCTAGTCCGGCGGGGGCCTCAGATACGCAGTATTTT. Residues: CSASPAGASDTQYF.

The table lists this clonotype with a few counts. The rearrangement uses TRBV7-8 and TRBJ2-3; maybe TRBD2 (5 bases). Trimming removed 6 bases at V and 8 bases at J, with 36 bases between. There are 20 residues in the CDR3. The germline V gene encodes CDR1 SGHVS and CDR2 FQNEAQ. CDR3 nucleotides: TGTGCCAGCAGGTCCCCCCTTGCGGGTAGTCTTTTGGGCGATTTAGTTACGCAGTATTTT. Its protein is CASRSPLAGSLLGDLVTQYF.

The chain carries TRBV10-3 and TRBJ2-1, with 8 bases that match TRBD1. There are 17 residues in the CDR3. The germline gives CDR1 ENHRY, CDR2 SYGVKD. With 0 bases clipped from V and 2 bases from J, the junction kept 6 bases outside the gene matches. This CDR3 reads CAISESDRDPTYNEQFF. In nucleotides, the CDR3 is TGTGCCATCAGTGAGTCGGACAGGGACCCCACCTACAATGAGCAGTTCTTC.

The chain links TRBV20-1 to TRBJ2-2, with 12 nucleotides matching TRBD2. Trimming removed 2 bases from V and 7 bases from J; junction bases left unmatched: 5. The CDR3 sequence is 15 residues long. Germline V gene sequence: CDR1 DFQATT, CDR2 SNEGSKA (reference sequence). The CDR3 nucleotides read TGCAGTGCTAGATCTAGCGGGGGGGCGATCGGGGAGCTGTTTTTT. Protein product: CSARSSGGAIGELFF.

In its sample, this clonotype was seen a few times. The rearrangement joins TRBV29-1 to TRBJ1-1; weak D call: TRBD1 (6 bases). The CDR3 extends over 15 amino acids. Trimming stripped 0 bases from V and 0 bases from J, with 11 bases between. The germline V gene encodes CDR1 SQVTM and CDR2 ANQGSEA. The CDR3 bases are TGCAGCGTTGAAGAAGGGGGGAGGGTGAACACTGAAGCTTTCTTT. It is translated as CSVEEGGRVNTEAFF.

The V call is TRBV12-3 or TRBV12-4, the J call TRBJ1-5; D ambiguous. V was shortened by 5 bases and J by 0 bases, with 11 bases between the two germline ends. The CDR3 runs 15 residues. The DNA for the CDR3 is TGTGCCAGCAGTCCGCCGGAGCTTAGCAATCAGCCCCAGCATTTT. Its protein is CASSPPELSNQPQHF.

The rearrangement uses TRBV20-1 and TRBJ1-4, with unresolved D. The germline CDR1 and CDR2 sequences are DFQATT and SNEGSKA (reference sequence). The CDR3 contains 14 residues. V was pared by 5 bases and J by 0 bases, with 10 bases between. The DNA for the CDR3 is TGCAGTGCTCCCAGCAGCCCAACTAATGAAAAACTGTTTTTT. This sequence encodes CSAPSSPTNEKLFF.

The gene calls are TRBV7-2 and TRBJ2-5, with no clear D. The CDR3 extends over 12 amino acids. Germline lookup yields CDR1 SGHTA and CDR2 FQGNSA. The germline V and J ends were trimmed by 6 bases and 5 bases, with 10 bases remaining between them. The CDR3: CASSPLKETQYF. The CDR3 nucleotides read TGTGCCAGCAGTCCACTTAAGGAGACCCAGTACTTC. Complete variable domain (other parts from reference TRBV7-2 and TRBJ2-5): GAGVSQSPSNKVTEKGKDVELRCDPISGHTALYWYRQSLGQGLEFLIYFQGNSAPDKSGLPSDRFSAERTGGSVSTLTIQRTQQEDSAVYLCASSPLKETQYFGPGTRLLVL.

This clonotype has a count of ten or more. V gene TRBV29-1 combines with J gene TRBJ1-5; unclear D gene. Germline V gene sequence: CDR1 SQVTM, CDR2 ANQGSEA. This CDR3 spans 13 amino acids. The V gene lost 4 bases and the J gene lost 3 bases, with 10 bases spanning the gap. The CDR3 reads CSVAGSNNQPQHF. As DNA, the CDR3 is TGCAGCGTTGCTGGGTCTAACAATCAGCCCCAGCATTTT. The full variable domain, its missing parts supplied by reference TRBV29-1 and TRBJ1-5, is SAVISQKPSRDICQRGTSLTIQCQVDSQVTMMFWYRQQPGQSLTLIATANQGSEATYESGFVIDKFPISRPNLTFSTLTVSNMSPEDSSIYLCSVAGSNNQPQHFGDGTRLSIL.

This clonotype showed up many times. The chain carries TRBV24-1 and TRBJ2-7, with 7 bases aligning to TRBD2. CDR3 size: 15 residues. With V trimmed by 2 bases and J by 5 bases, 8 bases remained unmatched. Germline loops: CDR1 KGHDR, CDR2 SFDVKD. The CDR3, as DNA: TGTGCCACCAGTGATTCCCTTGCAAGCGGGGACGAGCAGTACTTC. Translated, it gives CATSDSLASGDEQYF.

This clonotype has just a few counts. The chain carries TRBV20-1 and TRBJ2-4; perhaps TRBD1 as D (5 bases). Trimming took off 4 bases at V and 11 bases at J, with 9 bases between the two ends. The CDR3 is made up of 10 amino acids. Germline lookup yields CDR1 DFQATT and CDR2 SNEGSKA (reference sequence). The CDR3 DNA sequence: TGCAGTGCTACAGGGTCATTTCAGTACTTC. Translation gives CSATGSFQYF.

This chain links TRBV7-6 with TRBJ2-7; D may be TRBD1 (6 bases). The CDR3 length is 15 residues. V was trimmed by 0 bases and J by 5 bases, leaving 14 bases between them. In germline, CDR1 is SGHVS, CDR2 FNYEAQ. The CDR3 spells CASSLAGAAGNEQYF. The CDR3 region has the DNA TGTGCCAGCAGCTTAGCGGGGGCCGCTGGTAACGAGCAGTACTTC.

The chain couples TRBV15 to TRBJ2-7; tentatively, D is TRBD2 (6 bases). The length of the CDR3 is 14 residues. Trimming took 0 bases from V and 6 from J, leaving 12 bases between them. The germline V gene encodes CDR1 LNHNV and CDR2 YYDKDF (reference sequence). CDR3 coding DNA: TGTGCCACCAGCAGAGATTCGGGAGTGGGCGAGCAGTACTTC. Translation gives CATSRDSGVGEQYF.

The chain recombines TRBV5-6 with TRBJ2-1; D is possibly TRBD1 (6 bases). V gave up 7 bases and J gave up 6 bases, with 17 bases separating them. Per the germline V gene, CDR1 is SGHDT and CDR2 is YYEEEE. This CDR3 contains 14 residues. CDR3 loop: CASSGQRVVNEQFF. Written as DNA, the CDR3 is TGTGCCAGCTCTGGACAGCGAGTCGTCAATGAGCAGTTCTTC.

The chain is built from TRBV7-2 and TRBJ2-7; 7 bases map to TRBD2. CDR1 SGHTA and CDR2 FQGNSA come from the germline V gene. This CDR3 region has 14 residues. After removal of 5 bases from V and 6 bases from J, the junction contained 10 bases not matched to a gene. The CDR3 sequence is CASSPRWGEGEQYF. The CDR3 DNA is TGTGCCAGCAGCCCCAGGTGGGGGGAGGGCGAGCAGTACTTC.

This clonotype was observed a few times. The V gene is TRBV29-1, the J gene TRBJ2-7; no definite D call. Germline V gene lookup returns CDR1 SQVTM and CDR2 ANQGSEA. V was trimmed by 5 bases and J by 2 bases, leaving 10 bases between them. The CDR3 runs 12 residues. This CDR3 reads CSVRAGTYEQYF. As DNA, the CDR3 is TGCAGCGTTCGTGCAGGAACCTACGAGCAGTACTTC.

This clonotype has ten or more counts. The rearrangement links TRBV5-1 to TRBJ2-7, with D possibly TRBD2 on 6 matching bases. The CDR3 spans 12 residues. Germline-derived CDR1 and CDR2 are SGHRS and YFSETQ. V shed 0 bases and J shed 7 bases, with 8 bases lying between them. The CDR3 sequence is CASSLVREEQYF. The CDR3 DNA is TGCGCCAGCAGCTTGGTCCGGGAGGAGCAGTACTTC.

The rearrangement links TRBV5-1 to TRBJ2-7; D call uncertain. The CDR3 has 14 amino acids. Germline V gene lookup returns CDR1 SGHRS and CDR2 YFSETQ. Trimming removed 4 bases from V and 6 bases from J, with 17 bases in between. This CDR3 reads CASSIDPGLSEQYF. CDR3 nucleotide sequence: TGCGCCAGCAGCATAGACCCCGGTTTGAGCGAGCAGTACTTC.

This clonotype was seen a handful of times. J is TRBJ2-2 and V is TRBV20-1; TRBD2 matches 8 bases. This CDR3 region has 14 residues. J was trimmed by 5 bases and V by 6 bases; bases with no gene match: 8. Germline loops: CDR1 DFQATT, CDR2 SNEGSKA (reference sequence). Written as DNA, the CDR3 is TGCAGTGCCCCCGGGACTAGGAGTACCGGGGAGCTGTTTTTT. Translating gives CSAPGTRSTGELFF.